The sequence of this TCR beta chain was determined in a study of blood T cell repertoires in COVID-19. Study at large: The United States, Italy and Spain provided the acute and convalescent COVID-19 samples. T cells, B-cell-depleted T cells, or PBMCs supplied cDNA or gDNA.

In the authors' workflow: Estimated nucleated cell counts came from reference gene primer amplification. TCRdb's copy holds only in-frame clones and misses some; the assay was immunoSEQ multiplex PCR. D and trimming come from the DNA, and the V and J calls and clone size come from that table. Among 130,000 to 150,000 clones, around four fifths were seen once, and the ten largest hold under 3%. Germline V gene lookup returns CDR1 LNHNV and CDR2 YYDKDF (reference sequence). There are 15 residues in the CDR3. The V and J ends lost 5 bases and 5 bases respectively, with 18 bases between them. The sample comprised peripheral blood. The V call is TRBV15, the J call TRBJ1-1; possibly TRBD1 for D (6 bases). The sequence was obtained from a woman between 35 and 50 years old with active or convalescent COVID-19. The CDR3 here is CATSSWEGGRTEAFF. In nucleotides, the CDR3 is TGTGCCACCAGCTCCTGGGAGGGGGGGAGGACTGAAGCTTTCTTT.